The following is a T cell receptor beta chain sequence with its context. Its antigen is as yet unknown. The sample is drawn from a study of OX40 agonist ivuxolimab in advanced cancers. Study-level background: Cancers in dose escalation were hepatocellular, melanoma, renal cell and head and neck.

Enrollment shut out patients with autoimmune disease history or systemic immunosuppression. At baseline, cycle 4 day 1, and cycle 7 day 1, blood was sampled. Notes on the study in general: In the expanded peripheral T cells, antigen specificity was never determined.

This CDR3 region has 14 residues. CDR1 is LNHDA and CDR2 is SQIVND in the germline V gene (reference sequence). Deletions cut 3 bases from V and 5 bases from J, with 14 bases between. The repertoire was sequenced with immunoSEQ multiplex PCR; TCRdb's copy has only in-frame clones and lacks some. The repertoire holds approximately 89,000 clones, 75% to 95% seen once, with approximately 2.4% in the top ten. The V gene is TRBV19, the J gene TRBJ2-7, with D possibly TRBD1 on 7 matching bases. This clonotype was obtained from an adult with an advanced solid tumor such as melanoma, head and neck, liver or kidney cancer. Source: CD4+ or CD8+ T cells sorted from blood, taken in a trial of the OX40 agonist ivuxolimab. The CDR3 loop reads CASSILQGRNEQYF. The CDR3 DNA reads TGTGCCAGTAGTATTTTACAGGGGAGGAACGAGCAGTACTTC.